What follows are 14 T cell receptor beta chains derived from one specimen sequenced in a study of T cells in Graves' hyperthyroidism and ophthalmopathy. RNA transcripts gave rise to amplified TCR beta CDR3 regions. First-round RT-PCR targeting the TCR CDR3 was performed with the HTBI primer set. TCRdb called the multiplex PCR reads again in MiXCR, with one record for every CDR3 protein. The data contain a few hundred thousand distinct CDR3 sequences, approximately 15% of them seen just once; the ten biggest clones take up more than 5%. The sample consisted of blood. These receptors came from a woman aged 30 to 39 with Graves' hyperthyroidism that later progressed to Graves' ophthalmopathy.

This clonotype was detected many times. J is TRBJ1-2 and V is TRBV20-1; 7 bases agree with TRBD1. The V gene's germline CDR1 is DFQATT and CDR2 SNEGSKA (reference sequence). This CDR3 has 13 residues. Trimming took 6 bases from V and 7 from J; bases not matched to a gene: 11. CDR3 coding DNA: TGCAGTGCGAAGACAGGGACCCTCGGTGGCTACACCTTC. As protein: CSAKTGTLGGYTF.

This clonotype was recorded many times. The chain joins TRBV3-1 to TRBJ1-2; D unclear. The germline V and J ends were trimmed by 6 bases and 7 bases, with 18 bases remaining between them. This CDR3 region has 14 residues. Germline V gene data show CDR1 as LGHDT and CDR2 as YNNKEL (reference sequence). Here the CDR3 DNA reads TGTGCCAGCAGACTCCTCGGGGTCGGGAGTGGCTACACCTTC. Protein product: CASRLLGVGSGYTF. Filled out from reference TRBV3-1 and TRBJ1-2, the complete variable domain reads DTAVSQTPKYLVTQMGNDKSIKCEQNLGHDTMYWYKQDSKKFLKIMFSYNNKELIINETVPNRFSPKSPDKAHLNLHINSLELGDSAVYFCASRLLGVGSGYTFGSGTRLTVV.

CDR3 in DNA: TGTGCCTGCCCCACATGGGGGGAGCTGTTTTTT. Amino acids: CACPTWGELFF. V is TRBV30 and J is TRBJ2-2, with D unclear. V shed 6 bases and J shed 8 bases, with 10 bases lying between them. Germline lookup yields CDR1 GTSNPN and CDR2 SVGIG (reference sequence). The CDR3 has 11 residues.

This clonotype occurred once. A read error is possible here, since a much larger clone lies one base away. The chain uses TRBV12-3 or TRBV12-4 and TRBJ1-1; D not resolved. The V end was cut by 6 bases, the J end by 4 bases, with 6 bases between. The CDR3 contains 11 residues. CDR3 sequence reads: CASSRCTEAFF. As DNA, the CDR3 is TGTGCCAGCAGCCGATGCACTGAAGCTTTCTTT.

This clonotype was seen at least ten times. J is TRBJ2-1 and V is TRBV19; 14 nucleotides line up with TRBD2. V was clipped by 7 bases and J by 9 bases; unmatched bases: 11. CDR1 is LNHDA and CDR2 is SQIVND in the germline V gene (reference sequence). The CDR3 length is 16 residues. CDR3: CASTSRLAGGPGEQFF. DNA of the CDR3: TGTGCCAGTACCTCTCGACTAGCGGGAGGGCCAGGTGAGCAGTTCTTC.

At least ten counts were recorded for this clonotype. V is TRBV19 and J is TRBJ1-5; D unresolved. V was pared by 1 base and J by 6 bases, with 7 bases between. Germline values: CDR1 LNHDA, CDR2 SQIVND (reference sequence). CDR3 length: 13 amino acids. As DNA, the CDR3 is TGTGCCAGTAGTATAGGGGGTGCTCAGCCCCAGCATTTT. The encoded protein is CASSIGGAQPQHF.

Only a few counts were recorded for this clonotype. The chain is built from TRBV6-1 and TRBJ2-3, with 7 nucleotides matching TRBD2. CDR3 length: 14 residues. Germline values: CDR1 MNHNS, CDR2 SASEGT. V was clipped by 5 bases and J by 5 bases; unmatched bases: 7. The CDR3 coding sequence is TGTGCCAGCAGTATCGGGCGGGAGCGAGATACGCAGTATTTT. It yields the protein CASSIGRERDTQYF.

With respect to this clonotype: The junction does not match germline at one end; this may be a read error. CDR3 in amino acids: CAARGQDFNTMYF. The CDR3 DNA follows: TGTGCCGCCCGGGGACAGGATTTTAACACCATGTATTTT. The chain combines TRBV10-3 with TRBJ1-3; 8 bases are shared with TRBD1. Per germline, CDR1 ENHRY and CDR2 SYGVKD. This CDR3 spans 13 amino acids.

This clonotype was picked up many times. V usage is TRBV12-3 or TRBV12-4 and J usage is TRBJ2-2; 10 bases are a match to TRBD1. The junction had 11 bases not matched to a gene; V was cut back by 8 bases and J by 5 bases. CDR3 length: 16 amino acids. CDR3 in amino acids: CASVRRDRGRTGELFF. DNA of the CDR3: TGTGCCAGCGTTCGCCGGGACAGGGGTCGGACCGGGGAGCTGTTTTTT.

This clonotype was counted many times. As DNA, the CDR3 is TGTGCCAGCAGCTTAATGGGGACGGGGACTGAAGCTTTCTTT. Encoded protein: CASSLMGTGTEAFF. The gene calls are TRBV7-3 and TRBJ1-1, with D perhaps TRBD1 (5 bases). Looked up from germline, CDR1 is SGHTA and CDR2 is FQGTGA. Trimming pared 1 base from V and 5 bases from J, leaving 11 bases between. This CDR3 comprises 14 residues.

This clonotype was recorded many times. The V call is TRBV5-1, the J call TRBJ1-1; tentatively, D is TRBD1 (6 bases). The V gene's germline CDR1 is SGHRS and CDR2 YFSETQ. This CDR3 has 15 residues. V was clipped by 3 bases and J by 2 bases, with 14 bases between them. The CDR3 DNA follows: TGCGCCAGCAGCTCCACCGGACAGACAAACACTGAAGCTTTCTTT. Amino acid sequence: CASSSTGQTNTEAFF.

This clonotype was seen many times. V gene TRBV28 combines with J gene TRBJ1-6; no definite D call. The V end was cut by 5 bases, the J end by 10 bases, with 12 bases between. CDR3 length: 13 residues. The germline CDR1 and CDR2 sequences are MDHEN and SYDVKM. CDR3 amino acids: CASSEIRHSPLHF. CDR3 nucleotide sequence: TGTGCCAGCAGTGAGATCAGGCACTCACCCCTCCACTTT.

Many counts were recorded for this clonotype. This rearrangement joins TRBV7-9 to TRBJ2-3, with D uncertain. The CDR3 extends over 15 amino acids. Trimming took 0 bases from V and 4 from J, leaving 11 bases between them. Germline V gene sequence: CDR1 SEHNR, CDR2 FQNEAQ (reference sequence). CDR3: CASSLAPQVPDTQYF. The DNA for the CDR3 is TGTGCCAGCAGCTTAGCTCCGCAGGTCCCAGATACGCAGTATTTT.

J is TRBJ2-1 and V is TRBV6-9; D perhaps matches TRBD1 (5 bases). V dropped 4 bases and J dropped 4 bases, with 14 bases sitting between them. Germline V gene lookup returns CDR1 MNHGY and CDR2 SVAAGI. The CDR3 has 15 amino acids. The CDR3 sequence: CASSLTGRGYNEQFF. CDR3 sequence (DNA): TGTGCCAGCAGTTTAACAGGTAGAGGTTACAATGAGCAGTTCTTC.